This passage covers 16 T cell receptor beta chains from one sample sequenced in a study of blood T cell repertoires in COVID-19. Using immunoSEQ multiplex PCR, the repertoire was profiled, and TCRdb retains in-frame clones only, with some absent. This table holds about 200,000 clones, roughly 79% found once. The sequenced material came from peripheral blood. Source of these receptors: a human donor with acute or convalescent COVID-19. The donor label of this sample is uncertain.

The chain is built from TRBV5-1 and TRBJ2-1; 8 bases fit TRBD2. The CDR3 is 15 residues long. V shed 0 bases and J 6 bases; nucleotides not matched to a gene: 5. Germline V gene data show CDR1 as SGHRS and CDR2 as YFSETQ. The CDR3 loop is CASSLEIAGGNEQFF. As DNA, the CDR3 is TGCGCCAGCAGCTTGGAAATTGCGGGAGGCAATGAGCAGTTCTTC.

The J gene is TRBJ1-4, the V gene TRBV6-6; 10 bases are shared with TRBD1. The CDR3 runs 17 residues. CDR1 and CDR2 (germline): MNHNY, SVGAGI (reference sequence). V lost 5 bases, J lost 8 bases, and 14 bases stayed unmatched. The CDR3 sequence is CASSPSSGTGEEEKLFF. In DNA, the CDR3 is TGTGCCAGCAGTCCTTCTTCCGGGACAGGGGAAGAAGAAAAACTGTTTTTT.

The chain combines TRBV19 with TRBJ1-1; D call uncertain. Trimming shortened V by 7 bases and J by 0 bases, and 9 bases separated the two germline ends. The V gene's germline CDR1 is LNHDA and CDR2 SQIVND (reference sequence). The CDR3 is made up of 13 amino acids. DNA of the CDR3: TGTGCCAGTACCGGCCGGGTGAACACTGAAGCTTTCTTT. Its translation: CASTGRVNTEAFF.

The J gene is TRBJ1-6, the V gene TRBV5-1, with no clear D. The germline V gene encodes CDR1 SGHRS and CDR2 YFSETQ. There are 13 residues in the CDR3. Trimming pared 0 bases from V and 10 bases from J, leaving 8 bases between. The DNA for the CDR3 is TGCGCCAGCAGCTTGGACTCAAACTCACCCCTCCACTTT. Protein sequence: CASSLDSNSPLHF. Full variable domain (remainder filled in from reference TRBV5-1 and TRBJ1-6): KAGVTQTPRYLIKTRGQQVTLSCSPISGHRSVSWYQQTPGQGLQFLFEYFSETQRNKGNFPGRFSGRQFSNSRSEMNVSTLELGDSALYLCASSLDSNSPLHFGNGTRLTVT.

The chain couples TRBV28 to TRBJ1-4; D call uncertain. Deletions cut 4 bases from V and 6 bases from J, with 6 bases between. Germline CDR1 and CDR2: MDHEN and SYDVKM. CDR3 length: 12 amino acids. The CDR3 here is CASSSRDEKLFF. CDR3 coding DNA: TGTGCCAGCAGTTCACGGGATGAAAAACTGTTTTTT.

The chain recombines TRBV7-8 with TRBJ1-2; D unresolved. The germline V gene encodes CDR1 SGHVS and CDR2 FQNEAQ. Trimming took off 5 bases at V and 8 bases at J, with 12 bases between the two ends. The CDR3 is made up of 12 amino acids. DNA of the CDR3: TGTGCCAGCAGCCCCCAAGCGGGGGGCTACACCTTC. Encoded protein: CASSPQAGGYTF.

CDR3 protein: CASSPQEGATTEAFF. The CDR3, as DNA: TGTGCCAGCTCACCACAAGAGGGGGCGACCACTGAAGCTTTCTTT. V and J are TRBV18 and TRBJ1-1, with 7 bases aligning to TRBD1. The length of the CDR3 is 15 residues. Germline CDR1 is KGHSH and CDR2 is LQKENI. V lost 1 base to trimming and J lost 4 bases; unmatched junction nucleotides: 6.

V is TRBV25-1 and J is TRBJ1-2; 7 bases line up with TRBD1. This CDR3 is built from 13 residues. The J segment lost 7 bases and the V segment lost 1 base, leaving 3 bases of the junction unmatched. CDR1 and CDR2 from the germline V gene are MGHDK and SYGVNS. The CDR3 spells CASSESQGFGYTF. CDR3 DNA: TGTGCCAGCAGTGAATCACAGGGGTTTGGCTACACCTTC.

The chain combines TRBV30 with TRBJ1-1; TRBD1 might be the D (6 bases). V was clipped by 5 bases and J by 8 bases, with 12 bases between them. The CDR3 has 11 amino acids. Germline loops: CDR1 GTSNPN, CDR2 SVGIG (reference sequence). This chain's CDR3 is CAWGPDSEAFF. In DNA form, the CDR3 reads TGTGCCTGGGGGCCGGACAGCGAAGCTTTCTTT.

V usage is TRBV18 and J usage is TRBJ2-4; 7 bases match TRBD1. Germline CDR1 is KGHSH and CDR2 is LQKENI. After removal of 4 bases from V and 0 bases from J, the junction contained 6 bases not matched to a gene. The CDR3 contains 16 residues. CDR3: CASSRGQLLAKNIQYF. The CDR3, as DNA: TGTGCCAGCTCACGGGGACAGCTCCTAGCCAAAAACATTCAGTACTTC.

J is TRBJ1-5 and V is TRBV7-8, with 8 bases that match TRBD1. Germline V gene lookup returns CDR1 SGHVS and CDR2 FQNEAQ. The CDR3 sequence is 18 residues long. V was pared by 5 bases and J by 0 bases, with 12 bases of the junction left unmatched. The CDR3 loop is CASSPRTGRGYSNQPQHF. The CDR3 region has the DNA TGTGCCAGCAGCCCGAGGACAGGGCGAGGGTATAGCAATCAGCCCCAGCATTTT.

The gene calls are TRBV11-2 and TRBJ2-1, with TRBD1 matching over 7 bases. The ends lost 7 bases at V and 0 bases at J; junction bases unmatched: 6. CDR3 size: 15 residues. Germline V lookup: CDR1 SGHAT, CDR2 FQNNGV. The CDR3 DNA follows: TGTGCCAGCACCCAGGGGGAGAGCTCCTACAATGAGCAGTTCTTC. Translation gives CASTQGESSYNEQFF.

V usage is TRBV27 and J usage is TRBJ2-1, with 9 bases aligning to TRBD2. V dropped 5 bases and J dropped 3; count of bases not matched to a gene: 8. CDR1 MNHEY and CDR2 SMNVEV come from the germline V gene (reference sequence). CDR3 length: 16 amino acids. The CDR3 reads CASSPRATSGYNEQFF. CDR3 in DNA: TGTGCCAGCAGTCCCAGGGCGACTAGCGGCTACAATGAGCAGTTCTTC.

This clone occurred once. The V gene is TRBV28, the J gene TRBJ1-2; D remains unclear. This CDR3 has 12 residues. Trimming pared 7 bases from V and 4 bases from J, leaving 10 bases between. Looked up from germline, CDR1 is MDHEN and CDR2 is SYDVKM. The CDR3 bases are TGTGCCAGCACCGACTATTCCTATGGCTACACCTTC. Translating gives CASTDYSYGYTF.

The CDR3 DNA reads as TGTGCCAGCAGCTTTAGGGCACGGACAACTAATTCACCCCTCCACTTT. It is translated as CASSFRARTTNSPLHF. This rearrangement joins TRBV5-6 to TRBJ1-6; D might be TRBD1 (5 bases). In germline, CDR1 is SGHDT, CDR2 YYEEEE. V dropped 2 bases and J dropped 6 bases, with 15 bases sitting between them. The CDR3 runs to 16 residues.

The rearrangement links TRBV11-2 to TRBJ2-1; D unclear. The CDR3 has 11 residues. V was cut by 3 bases and J by 9 bases, with 6 bases left in between. Germline CDR1 is SGHAT and CDR2 is FQNNGV. The CDR3 nucleotides read TGTGCCAGCAGCTTCGCGGTTGAGCAGTTCTTC. Its translation is CASSFAVEQFF.